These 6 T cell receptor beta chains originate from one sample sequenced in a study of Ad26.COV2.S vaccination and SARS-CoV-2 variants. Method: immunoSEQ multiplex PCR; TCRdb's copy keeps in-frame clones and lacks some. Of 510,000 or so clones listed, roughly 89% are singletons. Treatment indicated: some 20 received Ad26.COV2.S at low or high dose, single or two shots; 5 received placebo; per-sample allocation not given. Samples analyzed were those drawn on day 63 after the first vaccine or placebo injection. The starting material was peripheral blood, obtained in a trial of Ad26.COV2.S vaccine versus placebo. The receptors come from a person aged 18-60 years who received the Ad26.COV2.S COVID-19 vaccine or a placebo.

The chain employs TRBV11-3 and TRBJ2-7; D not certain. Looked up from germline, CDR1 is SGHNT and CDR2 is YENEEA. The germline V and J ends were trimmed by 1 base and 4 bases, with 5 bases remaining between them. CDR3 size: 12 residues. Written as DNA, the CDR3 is TGTGCCAGCAGCTTAGGCTCTTACGAGCAGTACTTC. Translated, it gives CASSLGSYEQYF.

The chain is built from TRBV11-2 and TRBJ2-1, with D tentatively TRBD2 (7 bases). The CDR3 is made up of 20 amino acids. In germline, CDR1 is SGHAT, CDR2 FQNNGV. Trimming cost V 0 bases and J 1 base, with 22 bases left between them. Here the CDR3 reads CASSLDGVLGGVWSYNEQFF. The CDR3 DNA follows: TGTGCCAGCAGCTTAGATGGCGTACTAGGGGGGGTGTGGTCCTACAATGAGCAGTTCTTC. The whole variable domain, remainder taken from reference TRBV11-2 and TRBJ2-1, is EAGVAQSPRYKIIEKRQSVAFWCNPISGHATLYWYQQILGQGPKLLIQFQNNGVVDDSQLPKDRFSAERLKGVDSTLKIQPAKLEDSAVYLCASSLDGVLGGVWSYNEQFFGPGTRLTVL.

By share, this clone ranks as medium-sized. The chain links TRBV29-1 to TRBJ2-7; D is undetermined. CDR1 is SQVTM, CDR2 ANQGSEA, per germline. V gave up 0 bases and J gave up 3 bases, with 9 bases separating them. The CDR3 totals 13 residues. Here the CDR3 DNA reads TGCAGCGTTGAAGATGGGCCCAACTACGAGCAGTACTTC. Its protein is CSVEDGPNYEQYF.

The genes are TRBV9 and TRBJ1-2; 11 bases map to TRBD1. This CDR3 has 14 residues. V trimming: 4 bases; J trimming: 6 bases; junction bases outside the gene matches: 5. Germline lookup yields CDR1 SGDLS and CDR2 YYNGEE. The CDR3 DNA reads TGTGCCAGCAGCCGCCAGGACAGGGGGCATGGCTACACCTTC. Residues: CASSRQDRGHGYTF.

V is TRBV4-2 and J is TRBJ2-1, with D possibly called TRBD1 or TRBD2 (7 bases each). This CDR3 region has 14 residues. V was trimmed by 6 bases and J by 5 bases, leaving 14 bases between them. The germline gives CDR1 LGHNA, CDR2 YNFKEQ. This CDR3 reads CASSPGGAHNEQFF. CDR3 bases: TGTGCCAGCAGTCCAGGGGGGGCGCACAATGAGCAGTTCTTC.

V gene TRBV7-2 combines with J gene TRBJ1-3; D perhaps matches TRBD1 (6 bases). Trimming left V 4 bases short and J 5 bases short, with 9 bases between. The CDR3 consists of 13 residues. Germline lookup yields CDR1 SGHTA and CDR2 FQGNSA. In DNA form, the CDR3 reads TGTGCCAGCAGCTACAGGGCGCGAAACACCATATATTTT. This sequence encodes CASSYRARNTIYF.